This TCR beta chain derives from a study of T-cell reconstitution after alpha-beta-depleted transplantation in children. Unique molecular identifiers were used in preparing the TCRbeta library. A single record per CDR3 protein comes from TCRdb applying MiXCR to the PCR reads. The sample comprises a few hundred thousand distinct CDR3 sequences, approximately 9.8% of which are singletons, and about 4.8% rests with the top ten. This CDR3 contains 17 residues. After removal of 5 bases from V and 1 base from J, the junction contained 9 bases not matched to a gene. This clonotype showed up just a few times.

This chain uses TRBV12-3 or TRBV12-4 with TRBJ1-1; 11 positions match TRBD1. The material sequenced was PBMCs from the stem cell graft donor, taken from the stem cell graft. The sequence was obtained from a human donor who donated a stem cell graft to a child with SCID. In nucleotides, the CDR3 is TGTGCCAGCAGTCCAGGACAGGGGGCGTTGGGGAACACTGAAGCTTTCTTT. Translated, it gives CASSPGQGALGNTEAFF.